This TCR beta chain was retrieved from a study of T cells in localized non-small cell lung cancer. V was clipped by 0 bases and J by 4 bases, with 10 bases between them. This CDR3 region has 14 residues. CDR1 and CDR2 from the germline V gene are SGHNT and YENEEA. Clones were read by immunoSEQ multiplex PCR, and TCRdb kept only the in-frame ones, dropping some. The data show 32,000 or so clones, roughly 90% seen once. With respect to this clone: Its matching antigen is unknown.

Study-wide results and caveats: Compared with tumor, uninvolved adjacent lung displayed greater T cell clonality, ranking highest overall.

This sequence originates from a man aged 35-75 years with stage I lung adenocarcinoma. The sequences come from peripheral blood, collected before any cancer treatment. This chain joins TRBV11-3 and TRBJ2-7; D is tentatively TRBD1 or TRBD2 (5 bases each). The CDR3 DNA sequence: TGTGCCAGCAGCTTAGAAGGGACCCTTTACGAGCAGTACTTC. Encoded protein: CASSLEGTLYEQYF.